Each of the 17 T cell receptor beta chains below was sequenced from the same sample in a study of shared T cell receptors in the human thymus (dated by TCRdb to 2020 to 2022). Receptor amplification or capture employed the immunoSEQ multiplex PCR assay. Sourced from immuneACCESS, this table was stored by TCRdb with only in-frame sequences that have V and J called. A share of the clones is absent; for the studies checked, an unresolved V gene accounts for under half, and the remainder has no known explanation. The sample data list roughly 700,000 clones, and approximately 88% of these were observed just once. Of the sample, approximately 0.011% falls within the top ten clones. This sample was shared with a second study, whose subject was human thymus T cells.

The specimen was thymocytes. The source is a boy under three years old with a congenital heart defect. Donor details come from another sample of the same person, matched by shared clones.

The chain couples TRBV29-1 to TRBJ2-1; D perhaps matches TRBD2 (6 bases). Germline lookup yields CDR1 SQVTM and CDR2 ANQGSEA. Trimming pared 7 bases from V and 6 bases from J, leaving 19 bases between. The CDR3 spans 14 residues. The CDR3 nucleotides read TGCAGCGCCCTAGCGCCCACAACTGGCAATGAGCAGTTCTTC. Its translation is CSALAPTTGNEQFF.

This rearrangement joins TRBV14 to TRBJ2-7, with D unclear. The germline V gene encodes CDR1 SGHDN and CDR2 FVKESK. The CDR3 contains 13 residues. V was pared by 4 bases and J by 1 base, with 8 bases between. In DNA, the CDR3 is TGTGCCAGCAGCCCCCGTCGGTCCTACGAGCAGTACTTC. Translated: CASSPRRSYEQYF.

The chain carries TRBV14 and TRBJ1-2; D unclear. The germline V and J ends were trimmed by 3 bases and 7 bases, with 12 bases remaining between them. The CDR3 sequence is 13 residues long. Germline CDR1 reads SGHDN; CDR2 reads FVKESK. The CDR3 coding sequence is TGTGCCAGCAGCCACGCAGCGCGACGTGGCTACACCTTC. This codes for CASSHAARRGYTF.

The chain employs TRBV5-4 and TRBJ1-2, with 9 bases aligning to TRBD1. Germline V gene sequence: CDR1 SGHNT, CDR2 YYREEE (reference sequence). V was clipped by 4 bases and J by 0 bases; unmatched bases: 13. The CDR3 is 18 residues long. The CDR3 reads CASSPNEGQGPANYGYTF. The CDR3 DNA is TGTGCCAGCAGCCCGAACGAGGGACAGGGCCCTGCTAACTATGGCTACACCTTC.

This clone was recorded only once. V usage is TRBV4-1 and J usage is TRBJ2-2, with TRBD2 matching over 7 bases. The germline CDR1 and CDR2 sequences are MGHRA and YSYEKL. This CDR3 has 14 amino acids. V was clipped by 4 bases and J by 8 bases; unmatched bases: 7. This chain's CDR3 is CASSPPGGRGELFF. Written as DNA, the CDR3 is TGCGCCAGCAGCCCCCCGGGGGGTCGGGGGGAGCTGTTTTTT.

The CDR3 DNA sequence: TGTGCCACCCTTGCTGGGCAGGATAACACCGGGGAGCTGTTTTTT. It yields the protein CATLAGQDNTGELFF. The chain is built from TRBV27 and TRBJ2-2, with D unclear. This CDR3 is 15 amino acids long. The V and J ends lost 10 bases and 2 bases respectively, with 17 bases between them. Germline assignment: CDR1 MNHEY and CDR2 SMNVEV (reference sequence).

The chain carries TRBV19 and TRBJ2-5; D is possibly TRBD1 (6 bases). Trimming cost V 5 bases and J 5 bases, with 15 bases left between them. The CDR3 runs to 14 residues. Per germline, CDR1 LNHDA and CDR2 SQIVND (reference sequence). The chain's CDR3 is CASSPQDRGETQYF. The CDR3 nucleotides are TGTGCCAGTAGTCCCCAGGACAGAGGGGAGACCCAGTACTTC.

The V and J genes are TRBV10-3 and TRBJ2-7, with 8 bases lining up with TRBD1. Germline CDR1 reads ENHRY; CDR2 reads SYGVKD. The V and J ends lost 8 bases and 3 bases, in that order; junction bases with no gene match: 9. The CDR3 spans 14 residues. The CDR3 bases are TGTGCCATCCGGGGACGGGACAGGTACTACGAGCAGTACTTC. Protein: CAIRGRDRYYEQYF.

V gene TRBV30 combines with J gene TRBJ2-7; TRBD2 matches at 12 bases. Germline V lookup: CDR1 GTSNPN, CDR2 SVGIG (reference sequence). V lost 0 bases, J lost 7 bases, and 10 bases stayed unmatched. The CDR3 extends over 16 amino acids. CDR3 loop: CAWSVQTSGRNGEQYF. CDR3 nucleotides: TGTGCCTGGAGTGTACAAACTAGCGGGAGGAACGGGGAGCAGTACTTC.

This rearrangement joins TRBV6-5 to TRBJ1-4; 9 bases map to TRBD1. Germline V gene lookup returns CDR1 MNHEY and CDR2 SVGAGI. Unmatched junction bases numbered 5, after V lost 5 bases and J lost 7 bases. The CDR3 runs to 14 residues. The CDR3 sequence is CASSKQGAGEKLFF. The CDR3 bases are TGTGCCAGCAGTAAACAGGGGGCAGGTGAAAAACTGTTTTTT.

The chain has TRBV4-1 and TRBJ1-1, with D maybe TRBD1 (5 bases). The V gene lost 0 bases and the J gene lost 1 base, with 15 bases spanning the gap. The CDR3 runs to 17 residues. Germline loops: CDR1 MGHRA, CDR2 YSYEKL. This CDR3 reads CASSQDYPGSRNTEAFF. The CDR3 DNA reads TGCGCCAGCAGCCAAGATTATCCAGGGTCACGGAACACTGAAGCTTTCTTT.

The CDR3 reads CASSQPGQVLNTGELFF. Written as DNA, the CDR3 is TGTGCCAGCTCACAACCGGGACAGGTCCTCAACACCGGGGAGCTGTTTTTT. The chain carries TRBV18 and TRBJ2-2; 8 positions match TRBD1. In germline, CDR1 is KGHSH, CDR2 LQKENI. The CDR3 is 17 residues long. J lost 2 bases, V lost 4 bases, and 9 bases had no gene match. Complete variable domain (other parts from reference TRBV18 and TRBJ2-2): NAGVMQNPRHLVRRRGQEARLRCSPMKGHSHVYWYRQLPEEGLKFMVYLQKENIIDESGMPKERFSAEFPKEGPSILRIQQVVRGDSAAYFCASSQPGQVLNTGELFFGEGSRLTVL.

The chain recombines TRBV4-1 with TRBJ1-3, with TRBD1 as a possible D gene (5 bases). The CDR3 has 17 residues. Germline lookup yields CDR1 MGHRA and CDR2 YSYEKL. V was cut by 0 bases and J by 4 bases, with 16 bases left in between. The CDR3 sequence: CASSQDGGAGSGNTIYF. For the CDR3, the DNA is TGCGCCAGCAGCCAAGATGGCGGGGCGGGTTCGGGAAACACCATATATTTT.

The J gene is TRBJ2-1, the V gene TRBV6-5; 11 nucleotides match TRBD2. V was pared by 6 bases and J by 7 bases, with 8 bases of the junction left unmatched. Looked up from germline, CDR1 is MNHEY and CDR2 is SVGAGI. CDR3 length equals 15 residues. The CDR3 reads CASRRLAGSRNEQFF. The CDR3 nucleotides read TGTGCCAGCAGGCGACTAGCGGGATCGCGTAATGAGCAGTTCTTC.

CDR3 coding DNA: TGTGCCAGCAGTGACTCGTTGCCCAGGCCGGTCGATGAGCAGTTCTTC. Amino acid sequence: CASSDSLPRPVDEQFF. V gene TRBV6-4 combines with J gene TRBJ2-1, with no clear D. Germline CDR1 MRHNA, CDR2 SNTAGT. Between the trimmed V and J ends, which lost 0 bases and 8 bases, there was a span of 17 bases. The CDR3 length is 16 residues.

The V call is TRBV4-1, the J call TRBJ2-2, with TRBD1 matching 9 bases. The CDR3 contains 17 residues. Germline lookup yields CDR1 MGHRA and CDR2 YSYEKL. J was trimmed by 7 bases and V by 1 base; bases with no gene match: 10. CDR3 protein: CASSQAPGTGRSGELFF. The CDR3 region has the DNA TGCGCCAGCAGCCAAGCCCCCGGGACAGGGAGGAGCGGGGAGCTGTTTTTT.

This chain uses TRBV27 with TRBJ2-7; D may be TRBD2 (5 bases). The CDR3 sequence is 15 residues long. Germline V gives CDR1 MNHEY, CDR2 SMNVEV (reference sequence). V lost 3 bases and J lost 1, with 13 bases in between. This CDR3 reads CASSFQIGSSYEQYF. The CDR3 nucleotides read TGTGCCAGCAGTTTCCAGATAGGGAGTTCCTACGAGCAGTACTTC.